A selection of T cell receptor beta chains follows, all from one sample in a study of T cells in localized non-small cell lung cancer. Generated by immunoSEQ multiplex PCR, the TCRdb table keeps only in-frame clones and is missing some. The sample lists some 140,000 clones, around 92% seen once, with 1.5% to 2% in the top ten. Material: peripheral blood, obtained before any cancer treatment. Receptors were obtained from an older female donor with stage I lung adenocarcinoma. The CDR3 runs from the conserved cysteine through the conserved F or W. D genes are given only for firm matches. Clone size, where shown, is once, few, many, or a class for clones that have expanded.

j_call,v_call,clone_size,d_call,cdr3_aa,cdr3_nt
TRBJ2-3,TRBV15,.,.,CATSRDGVPPTDTQYF,TGTGCCACCAGCAGAGATGGAGTCCCACCCACAGATACGCAGTATTTT
TRBJ2-1,TRBV29-1,.,.,CSVETWDSYNEQFF,TGCAGCGTTGAAACGTGGGACTCCTACAATGAGCAGTTCTTC
TRBJ1-2,TRBV6-4,.,.,CASSDSFLGASGLPYGYTF,TGTGCCAGCAGTGACTCTTTCCTAGGCGCTAGTGGGCTGCCCTATGGCTACACCTTC
TRBJ2-3,TRBV14,.,TRBD2,CASSRRLAGNTDTQYF,TGTGCCAGCAGCCGACGACTAGCGGGGAACACAGATACGCAGTATTTT
TRBJ1-4,TRBV2,.,.,CASEPVTNPSTNEKLFF,TGTGCCAGCGAACCTGTTACCAACCCGTCAACTAATGAAAAACTGTTTTTT
TRBJ2-5,TRBV28,once,.,CASSLSGGEETQYF,TGTGCCAGCAGTTTATCGGGTGGCGAAGAGACCCAGTACTTC
TRBJ1-3,TRBV19,.,.,CASTSSNGNTIYF,TGTGCCAGTACCTCTTCGAATGGAAACACCATATATTTT
TRBJ2-7,TRBV5-4,.,TRBD2,CASSLDGRAGEQYF,TGTGCCAGCAGCTTGGACGGGAGGGCCGGCGAGCAGTACTTC
TRBJ2-5,TRBV7-2,once,TRBD2,CASSLYGGSGSETQYF,TGTGCCAGCAGCTTATATGGGGGTAGCGGGAGTGAGACCCAGTACTTC
TRBJ2-7,TRBV5-6,.,.,CASSLAMVGPVSYEQYF,TGTGCCAGCAGCTTGGCCATGGTAGGGCCGGTCTCCTACGAGCAGTACTTC
TRBJ2-3,TRBV30,.,.,CAWYSRRTDTQYF,TGTGCCTGGTACTCGAGACGCACAGATACGCAGTATTTT
TRBJ2-1,TRBV9,.,TRBD2,CASSPRLAGWSYNEQFF,TGTGCCAGCAGCCCTAGACTAGCGGGATGGTCCTACAATGAGCAGTTCTTC
TRBJ1-1,TRBV30,.,.,CAWSVGGNTEAFF,TGTGCCTGGAGTGTAGGGGGGAACACTGAAGCTTTCTTT
TRBJ2-6,TRBV19,.,.,CASSIRPEPGANVLTF,TGTGCCAGTAGTATCCGTCCTGAGCCTGGGGCCAACGTCCTGACTTTC
TRBJ1-1,TRBV6-5,.,.,CASSYSGRGTEAFF,TGTGCCAGCAGTTACTCCGGTAGGGGCACTGAAGCTTTCTTT
TRBJ2-1,TRBV4-2,.,TRBD2,CASSASGIDEQFF,TGTGCCAGCAGCGCTAGCGGGATCGATGAGCAGTTCTTC
TRBJ1-1,TRBV28,.,.,CASQAGPSPEAFF,TGTGCCAGCCAAGCGGGGCCCTCTCCTGAAGCTTTCTTT
TRBJ2-1,TRBV28,.,.,CASTQGGYHEQFF,TGTGCCAGCACCCAGGGGGGGTATCATGAGCAGTTCTTC
TRBJ2-7,TRBV7-2,.,.,CASSLDLYYEQYF,TGTGCCAGCAGCCTGGATCTCTACTACGAGCAGTACTTC
TRBJ1-5,TRBV7-2,.,TRBD1,CASSLNRGRGQPQHF,TGTGCCAGCAGCCTAAACAGGGGCCGGGGTCAGCCCCAGCATTTT
TRBJ2-7,TRBV27,.,.,CASSSGPPGSYEQYF,TGTGCCAGCAGTTCCGGACCGCCGGGCTCCTACGAGCAGTACTTC
TRBJ2-5,TRBV5-6,.,.,CASSLGGAAYRQETQYF,TGTGCCAGCAGCCTCGGGGGAGCGGCCTACCGGCAAGAGACCCAGTACTTC
TRBJ2-5,TRBV5-1,.,TRBD2,CASSRAPTSGQDAQYF,TGCGCCAGCAGCCGAGCACCAACTAGCGGACAAGACGCCCAGTACTTC
TRBJ2-7,TRBV9,.,.,CASSVAGNPGEQYF,TGTGCCAGCAGCGTAGCAGGGAACCCCGGCGAGCAGTACTTC
TRBJ1-3,TRBV18,.,.,CASSLDLGNTIYF,TGTGCCAGCTCACTGGACTTGGGAAACACCATATATTTT
TRBJ2-5,TRBV11-2,.,.,CASSLGLDETQYF,TGTGCCAGCAGTTTGGGGCTGGACGAGACCCAGTACTTC
TRBJ2-1,TRBV6-1,.,TRBD2,CASSEAFGGLAVNEQFF,TGTGCCAGCAGTGAAGCGTTCGGTGGACTAGCGGTCAATGAGCAGTTCTTC
TRBJ1-1,TRBV10-3,many,.,CAISPTTGRMNTEAFF,TGTGCCATCAGTCCTACGACAGGCCGGATGAACACTGAAGCTTTCTTT
TRBJ2-1,TRBV15,.,.,CATSRGLVDPPDNEQFF,TGTGCCACCAGCAGAGGATTGGTGGATCCCCCGGACAATGAGCAGTTCTTC
TRBJ2-7,TRBV7-9,.,TRBD1,CASRPDHRGEQYF,TGTGCCAGCAGACCCGACCACAGGGGAGAGCAGTACTTC
TRBJ2-1,TRBV7-9,.,.,CASSLIFSHNEQFF,TGTGCCAGCAGCTTAATTTTTTCTCACAATGAGCAGTTCTTC
TRBJ1-1,TRBV7-9,.,.,CASSLERGFWDTEAFF,TGTGCCAGCAGCTTAGAAAGGGGGTTTTGGGACACTGAAGCTTTCTTT
TRBJ2-7,TRBV9,.,.,CASSRLPRAPSYEQYF,TGTGCCAGCAGTCGGCTCCCGCGGGCCCCGTCCTACGAGCAGTACTTC
TRBJ2-7,TRBV28,once,TRBD1,CASSSSGGVYEQYF,TGTGCCAGCAGTTCCTCAGGGGGCGTCTACGAGCAGTACTTC
TRBJ1-2,TRBV20-1,few,TRBD1,CSARTGYGYTF,TGCAGTGCCAGGACAGGGTATGGCTACACCTTC
TRBJ1-2,TRBV6-5,once,.,CASSSGTASYTF,TGTGCCAGCAGCTCCGGGACGGCCAGTTACACCTTC
TRBJ2-5,TRBV19,.,TRBD2,CASSSGTSGRGVKTQYF,TGTGCCAGTAGTTCCGGGACTAGCGGGAGAGGGGTAAAGACCCAGTACTTC
TRBJ1-2,TRBV19,.,TRBD1,CASRVQGALSPNYGYTF,TGTGCCAGCCGGGTACAGGGGGCGCTTAGTCCCAACTATGGCTACACCTTC
TRBJ2-1,TRBV5-1,.,TRBD2,CASSYSAGLINEQFF,TGCGCCAGCAGCTACTCAGCGGGATTGATCAATGAGCAGTTCTTC
TRBJ2-5,TRBV4-1,once,.,CASSQDSRTQETQYF,TGCGCCAGCAGCCAAGATTCCAGGACCCAAGAGACCCAGTACTTC
TRBJ1-5,TRBV10-3,.,TRBD1,CAISDGGQGKQPQHF,TGTGCCATCAGTGACGGGGGACAGGGGAAACAGCCCCAGCATTTT
TRBJ2-7,TRBV29-1,.,.,CSAVEINYEQYF,TGCAGCGCGGTAGAAATTAACTACGAGCAGTACTTC
TRBJ2-3,TRBV6-1,.,TRBD2,CASSALAGPFTDTQYF,TGTGCCAGCAGTGCCCTAGCGGGACCATTCACAGATACGCAGTATTTT
TRBJ2-3,TRBV4-1,.,TRBD1,CASSLGTATDTQYF,TGCGCCAGCAGCCTTGGGACAGCCACAGATACGCAGTATTTT
TRBJ2-1,TRBV11-3,.,TRBD2,CASSTGLAGGPDEQFF,TGTGCCAGCAGCACCGGACTAGCGGGAGGGCCGGATGAGCAGTTCTTC
TRBJ2-7,TRBV5-1,.,.,CASSLTGGAAEQYF,TGCGCCAGCAGCTTAACAGGGGGGGCGGCCGAGCAGTACTTC
TRBJ2-7,TRBV6-6,.,.,CASSRRTVPDEQYF,TGTGCCAGCAGTCGGCGGACAGTGCCCGACGAGCAGTACTTC
TRBJ2-7,TRBV5-4,.,TRBD1,CASSSQTGGSYEQYF,TGTGCCAGCAGCTCGCAGACAGGGGGCTCCTACGAGCAGTACTTC
TRBJ2-5,TRBV19,once,.,CASREGPIETQYF,TGTGCCAGTAGGGAGGGGCCAATCGAGACCCAGTACTTC
TRBJ1-5,TRBV19,once,.,CASSIPRGGNQPQHF,TGTGCCAGTAGTATTCCCAGGGGCGGCAATCAGCCCCAGCATTTT
TRBJ2-1,TRBV28,once,TRBD2,CASSLGLVYNEQFF,TGTGCCAGCAGTCTTGGACTAGTTTACAATGAGCAGTTCTTC
TRBJ1-1,TRBV21-1,.,.,CASSKEEQLNTEAFF,TGTGCCAGCAGCAAAGAAGAACAGCTGAACACTGAAGCTTTCTTT
TRBJ2-5,TRBV11-2,.,.,CASSPFGTQYF,TGTGCCAGCAGCCCTTTTGGGACCCAGTACTTC
TRBJ1-2,TRBV5-4,.,.,CASSLAGPAGGYTF,TGTGCCAGCAGCTTGGCCGGACCAGCCGGTGGCTACACCTTC
TRBJ2-7,TRBV10-2,few,.,CASLGGYEQYF,TGCGCCAGCTTAGGTGGCTACGAGCAGTACTTC
TRBJ1-2,TRBV4-1,.,TRBD1,CASSLRTGARRNGYTF,TGCGCCAGCAGCCTTAGAACAGGGGCACGAAGGAATGGCTACACCTTC
TRBJ2-4,TRBV28,.,.,CASSLRGAGPAKNIQYF,TGTGCCAGCAGTTTAAGGGGGGCAGGGCCCGCCAAAAACATTCAGTACTTC
TRBJ2-3,TRBV7-9,.,.,CAEPGPLTDTQYF,TGTGCAGAGCCGGGACCTCTCACAGATACGCAGTATTTT
TRBJ1-5,TRBV28,.,.,CASSLLGKPQHF,TGTGCCAGCAGTTTATTGGGGAAGCCCCAGCATTTT